This T cell receptor (beta chain) was recorded in a study of blood T cell repertoires in COVID-19. CDR3 size: 15 residues. After removal of 3 bases from V and 2 bases from J, the junction contained 5 bases not matched to a gene. Looked up from germline, CDR1 is LNHDA and CDR2 is SQIVND (reference sequence). Authors' data handling: Amplification with reference gene primers provided the estimates of nucleated cell counts. Sequencing was performed with immunoSEQ multiplex PCR; in TCRdb, only in-frame clones are kept and a portion is missing. V and J calls and clone size are given by that table; D and trimming were obtained from the DNA. Among about 110,000 clones, 88% were seen once, and the ten largest hold less than 2.5%.

Specimen: peripheral blood. This rearrangement joins TRBV19 to TRBJ2-3, with 7 positions matching TRBD2. The source is a human donor in a cohort sampled during active COVID-19. This CDR3 reads CASSITGRPTDTQYF. The CDR3, as DNA: TGTGCCAGTAGTATTACCGGGAGGCCCACAGATACGCAGTATTTT.